This T cell receptor (beta chain) was recorded in a study of beta chain features in type 1 diabetes. About the study: Sorted cells, about 99 million in number, were examined across all samples.

The CDR3 is 13 amino acids. The V gene's germline CDR1 is MNHEY and CDR2 SMNVEV (reference sequence). Trimming cost V 2 bases and J 7 bases; bases outside gene matches: 3. The purity of all sorted populations exceeded 95%. Expressed TCRB transcripts got sequenced, as all isolated RNA was reverse transcribed. Profiled with immunoSEQ multiplex PCR; TCRdb holds only in-frame clones, not every one. In the table there are about 290,000 clones, approximately 8% of which are singletons. Study outcomes and limitations: Type 1 diabetes patients showed fewer insertions and more deletions at VDJ junctions. Among patients with Type 1 diabetes, TCRB CDR3s were moderately but significantly shorter in every one of the four CD4+ subsets.

This clone was observed a handful of times. No antigen is known for it. The sample carries other DNA sequences with the same CDR3. J is TRBJ1-2 and V is TRBV27; 8 positions match TRBD1. This TCR came from a woman between 18 and 29 years old in good health. Sequenced sample: central memory CD4+ T cells from blood. The chain's CDR3 is CASSLQGAGGYTF. CDR3 sequence (DNA): TGTGCCAGCAGTTTACAGGGGGCTGGTGGCTACACCTTC.